These T cell receptor beta chains were read from a single sample in a study of T cell repertoires in cytomegalovirus infection. No antigen has been identified for these receptors. From the reads, TCRdb called clonotypes with MiXCR, one entry per CDR3 protein. This sample has 700,000 to 950,000 distinct CDR3 sequences, with about 30% found just once. The material sequenced was cultured CD8+ T cells from PBMCs, taken from culture after CMV antigen stimulation. Every receptor here comes from a human donor in good health (CMV status not recorded). Some clones in this sample may be carry-over from other donors' samples. Each CDR3 is given with its conserved first and last residue. A D gene is named only where the DNA matches it firmly. Part of the rows lack a size; the others show once, few, many or a class for expanded clones.

d_call: TRBD1
j_call: TRBJ2-2
v_call: TRBV27
clone_size: NA
cdr3_nt: TGTGCCAGCAGTTTATCGTGGGACAGGGTGTACGCCGGGGAGCTGTTTTTT
cdr3_aa: CASSLSWDRVYAGELFF

d_call: NA
j_call: TRBJ1-2
v_call: TRBV6-8
clone_size: NA
cdr3_nt: TGTGCCCTCGGGGATGGCTACACCTTC
cdr3_aa: CALGDGYTF

d_call: TRBD2
j_call: TRBJ2-7
v_call: TRBV7-2
clone_size: many
cdr3_nt: TGTGCCAGCAGCCTGTGGGGGGGAGAAAACTACGAGCAGTACTTC
cdr3_aa: CASSLWGGENYEQYF

d_call: NA
j_call: TRBJ1-2
v_call: TRBV3-1
clone_size: few
cdr3_nt: TGTGCCAGCAGCCAAGATAGGCAGGGATTCTATGGCTACACCTTC
cdr3_aa: CASSQDRQGFYGYTF

d_call: NA
j_call: TRBJ2-7
v_call: TRBV14
clone_size: NA
cdr3_nt: TGTGCCAGCAGCCTGGGGATCTTCGAGCAGTACTTC
cdr3_aa: CASSLGIFEQYF

d_call: NA
j_call: TRBJ2-3
v_call: TRBV4-1
clone_size: NA
cdr3_nt: TGCGCCAGCAGCCAAGCCTTGACCACAGATACGCAGTATTTT
cdr3_aa: CASSQALTTDTQYF

d_call: TRBD1
j_call: TRBJ2-1
v_call: TRBV20-1
clone_size: many
cdr3_nt: TGCAGTGCTAGAGAACCGGGACAGGGCCGCTACAATGAGCAGTTCTTC
cdr3_aa: CSAREPGQGRYNEQFF

d_call: NA
j_call: TRBJ2-6
v_call: TRBV11-2
clone_size: few
cdr3_nt: TGTGCCAGCAGCCCCCCGAGTGGGCCCGGGGCCAACGTCCTGACTTTC
cdr3_aa: CASSPPSGPGANVLTF

d_call: NA
j_call: TRBJ2-1
v_call: TRBV7-9
clone_size: NA
cdr3_nt: TGTGCCAGCCCACTAGGGGGGGTCCCCTACAATGAGCAGTTCTTC
cdr3_aa: CASPLGGVPYNEQFF

d_call: TRBD1
j_call: TRBJ2-2
v_call: TRBV20-1
clone_size: few
cdr3_nt: TGCAGTGCTAGAGATGGGACAGGGGACACCGGGGAGCTGTTTTTT
cdr3_aa: CSARDGTGDTGELFF

d_call: TRBD1
j_call: TRBJ1-1
v_call: TRBV7-9
clone_size: NA
cdr3_nt: TGTGCCAGCAGCTTAGAGGCAGGGGGTGTTGCTGAAGCTTTCTTT
cdr3_aa: CASSLEAGGVAEAFF

d_call: TRBD1
j_call: TRBJ1-1
v_call: TRBV6-5
clone_size: NA
cdr3_nt: TGTGCCAGCAGTTACTCTCAGGGGGCTGAAGCTTTCTTT
cdr3_aa: CASSYSQGAEAFF

d_call: TRBD1
j_call: TRBJ2-5
v_call: TRBV7-3
clone_size: NA
cdr3_nt: TGTGCCAGCAGCACCCCGACAGGGGAAGAGACCCTGTACTTC
cdr3_aa: CASSTPTGEETLYF

d_call: NA
j_call: TRBJ2-3
v_call: TRBV5-1
clone_size: NA
cdr3_nt: TGCGCCAGCAGTCGTATCCCACTAGGTGCAGATACGCAGTATTTT
cdr3_aa: CASSRIPLGADTQYF

d_call: NA
j_call: TRBJ1-1
v_call: TRBV6-1
clone_size: NA
cdr3_nt: TGTGCCAGCAGTGAAGCGGGGGATACCACTGAAGCTTTCTTT
cdr3_aa: CASSEAGDTTEAFF

d_call: TRBD1
j_call: TRBJ1-2
v_call: TRBV9
clone_size: NA
cdr3_nt: TGTGCCAGCAGCGTAGGGGGGGACAGCTATGGCTACACCTTC
cdr3_aa: CASSVGGDSYGYTF

d_call: TRBD1
j_call: TRBJ2-1
v_call: TRBV7-9
clone_size: NA
cdr3_nt: TGTGCCAGCAGCAGGGACAGGGGAACCCCTGGGGAGCAGTTCTTC
cdr3_aa: CASSRDRGTPGEQFF

d_call: NA
j_call: TRBJ2-1
v_call: TRBV2
clone_size: few
cdr3_nt: TGTGCCAGCAGCGCGCCTCAACTTTGGGGCAGGGGCGACTACAATGAGCAGTTCTTC
cdr3_aa: CASSAPQLWGRGDYNEQFF

d_call: NA
j_call: TRBJ2-5
v_call: TRBV12-3/TRBV12-4
clone_size: few
cdr3_nt: TGTGCCAGCAGGGACGGGGAGACCCAGTACTTC
cdr3_aa: CASRDGETQYF

d_call: NA
j_call: TRBJ2-1
v_call: TRBV7-9
clone_size: NA
cdr3_nt: TGTGCCAGCAGCTTAGCGGGCGAGGGACTGGAGTTCTTC
cdr3_aa: CASSLAGEGLEFF

d_call: TRBD2
j_call: TRBJ2-4
v_call: TRBV6-2/TRBV6-3
clone_size: NA
cdr3_nt: TGTGCCAGCAGTTACTCCCCCGCGGGGGTAGCCAAAAACATTCAGTACTTC
cdr3_aa: CASSYSPAGVAKNIQYF

d_call: NA
j_call: TRBJ2-7
v_call: TRBV14
clone_size: few
cdr3_nt: TGTGCCAGCAGCCAAGAGGAGCCAGGGGATTGGTACGAGCAGTACTTC
cdr3_aa: CASSQEEPGDWYEQYF

d_call: NA
j_call: TRBJ1-1
v_call: TRBV7-8
clone_size: many
cdr3_nt: TGTGCCAGCAGCTTAGAGGCAGGGGCCCCTGAAGCTTTCTTT
cdr3_aa: CASSLEAGAPEAFF

d_call: NA
j_call: TRBJ2-1
v_call: TRBV27
clone_size: NA
cdr3_nt: TGTGCCAGCAGCCCATCCACAGGTGGCTCCTACAATGAGCAGTTCTTC
cdr3_aa: CASSPSTGGSYNEQFF

d_call: NA
j_call: TRBJ2-7
v_call: TRBV10-3
clone_size: NA
cdr3_nt: TGTGCCATCAGTGATCCCGGGTCCGAGCAGTACTTC
cdr3_aa: CAISDPGSEQYF

d_call: TRBD2
j_call: TRBJ2-1
v_call: TRBV12-3/TRBV12-4
clone_size: NA
cdr3_nt: TGTGCCAGCACGCCCCCTCGGACTAGCGGGCCGTACAATGAGCAGTTCTTC
cdr3_aa: CASTPPRTSGPYNEQFF

d_call: TRBD1
j_call: TRBJ1-3
v_call: TRBV29-1
clone_size: NA
cdr3_nt: TGCAGCGTTGATGGGACAGGACCCACCATATATTTT
cdr3_aa: CSVDGTGPTIYF

d_call: TRBD1
j_call: TRBJ2-3
v_call: TRBV24-1
clone_size: NA
cdr3_nt: TGTGCCACCAGTGACGACCACAGGGGCGGGAGCACAGATACGCAGTATTTT
cdr3_aa: CATSDDHRGGSTDTQYF

d_call: NA
j_call: TRBJ2-1
v_call: TRBV12-3/TRBV12-4
clone_size: NA
cdr3_nt: TGTGCCAGCAGTTTATTGAGCTACGGTGAGCAGTTCTTC
cdr3_aa: CASSLLSYGEQFF